The 21 T cell receptor beta chains given below trace back to one sample, sequenced in a study of T cell clones after liver transplantation. Assay: immunoSEQ multiplex PCR; the TCRdb copy retains only in-frame clones and omits some. The sample holds around 70,000 clones, roughly 92% seen once. Here the sequenced sample was CD4+ T cells from blood, taken approximately 27 months after liver transplant. These receptors originate from a human patient who received a liver transplant. Part of the T cells may come from the graft donor.

The chain is built from TRBV19 and TRBJ2-1; no definite D call. This CDR3 comprises 13 residues. The V and J ends lost 7 bases and 0 bases respectively, with 7 bases between them. Germline V gene sequence: CDR1 LNHDA, CDR2 SQIVND (reference sequence). CDR3 residues: CASKHGSYNEQFF. The CDR3 DNA reads TGTGCCAGTAAACACGGCTCCTACAATGAGCAGTTCTTC.

J is TRBJ2-7 and V is TRBV7-2; 8 bases agree with TRBD2. The J segment lost 0 bases and the V segment lost 2 bases, leaving 3 bases of the junction unmatched. Germline values: CDR1 SGHTA, CDR2 FQGNSA. This CDR3 spans 15 amino acids. The CDR3 DNA reads TGTGCCAGCAGCTTAACTAGCGGCTTCTCCTACGAGCAGTACTTC. It codes for CASSLTSGFSYEQYF.

This chain uses TRBV4-3 with TRBJ2-3, with D hard to call. CDR1 is LGHNA, CDR2 YSLEER, per germline. The CDR3 contains 12 residues. V shed 0 bases and J shed 7 bases, with 5 bases lying between them. CDR3 coding DNA: TGCGCCAGCAGCCAAGAAGGAAATACGCAGTATTTT. This gives the protein CASSQEGNTQYF.

This chain joins TRBV4-2 and TRBJ2-3, with no clear D. Trimming left V 1 base short and J 1 base short, with 3 bases between. The germline V gene has CDR1 LGHNA and CDR2 YNFKEQ. The CDR3 is 13 amino acids. CDR3: CASSQARTDTQYF. The DNA for the CDR3 is TGTGCCAGCAGCCAAGCCCGCACAGATACGCAGTATTTT.

This chain connects TRBV19 to TRBJ2-7; a possible D gene is TRBD1 (6 bases). The CDR3 has 14 residues. From germline, CDR1 is LNHDA and CDR2 SQIVND (reference sequence). V was cut by 5 bases and J by 3 bases, with 14 bases left in between. The CDR3 reads CASSPRDKGYEQYF. CDR3 nucleotide sequence: TGTGCCAGTAGTCCCCGGGACAAAGGCTACGAGCAGTACTTC.

The chain links TRBV7-6 to TRBJ2-7; TRBD1 matches at 9 bases. This CDR3 is built from 15 residues. CDR1 and CDR2 from the germline V gene are SGHVS and FNYEAQ. The J segment lost 5 bases and the V segment lost 5 bases, leaving 10 bases of the junction unmatched. CDR3 residues: CASSPSGTGTHEQYF. For the CDR3, the DNA is TGTGCCAGCAGCCCTTCCGGGACAGGGACCCACGAGCAGTACTTC.

The DNA for the CDR3 is TGTGCCAGCAGTTCGACTAGCGGAGGAGTAAGCACAGATACGCAGTATTTT. Residues: CASSSTSGGVSTDTQYF. The chain links TRBV2 to TRBJ2-3, with 9 bases fitting TRBD2. V was pared by 5 bases and J by 0 bases, with 9 bases of the junction left unmatched. This CDR3 comprises 17 residues. CDR1 and CDR2 from the germline V gene are SNHLY and FYNNEI. Looking up the rest from reference TRBV2 and TRBJ2-3 gives the full variable domain: EPEVTQTPSHQVTQMGQEVILRCVPISNHLYFYWYRQILGQKVEFLVSFYNNEISEKSEIFDDQFSVERPDGSNFTLKIRSTKLEDSAMYFCASSSTSGGVSTDTQYFGPGTRLTVL.

V usage is TRBV28 and J usage is TRBJ2-1, with no clear D. Germline CDR1 and CDR2: MDHEN and SYDVKM. Trimming shortened V by 5 bases and J by 0 bases, and 11 bases separated the two germline ends. The CDR3 totals 15 residues. CDR3 protein: CASSKPTVSYNEQFF. The CDR3 bases are TGTGCCAGCAGTAAACCGACTGTCTCCTACAATGAGCAGTTCTTC.

The V and J genes are TRBV9 and TRBJ2-1; 7 bases match TRBD1. Unmatched junction bases numbered 1, after V lost 1 base and J lost 0 bases. The CDR3 is 15 amino acids. CDR1 is SGDLS, CDR2 YYNGEE, per germline. The CDR3 nucleotides read TGTGCCAGCAGCGTAAGACAGGGCTCCTACAATGAGCAGTTCTTC. As protein: CASSVRQGSYNEQFF.

The V gene is TRBV7-3, the J gene TRBJ2-1; D is possibly TRBD1 or TRBD2 (5 bases each). The CDR3 has 18 amino acids. The germline V gene has CDR1 SGHTA and CDR2 FQGTGA. Between the trimmed V and J ends, which lost 3 bases and 4 bases, there was a span of 22 bases. CDR3 sequence: CASSLTAKGWERYNEQFF. In DNA, the CDR3 is TGTGCCAGCAGCTTGACGGCCAAGGGGTGGGAGAGGTACAATGAGCAGTTCTTC.

The chain carries TRBV2 and TRBJ1-2, with unresolved D. Germline V gene data show CDR1 as SNHLY and CDR2 as FYNNEI. V lost 5 bases, J lost 2 bases, and 6 bases lay in between. The CDR3 is 12 residues long. As DNA, the CDR3 is TGTGCCAGCAGTCAACCGAACTATGGCTACACCTTC. Its translation: CASSQPNYGYTF.

The CDR3 sequence: CASSYTSTDTQYF. CDR3 in DNA: TGTGCCAGCAGTTATACTAGCACAGATACGCAGTATTTT. This rearrangement joins TRBV25-1 to TRBJ2-3; D not certain. The CDR3 covers 13 residues. CDR1 and CDR2 (germline): MGHDK, SYGVNS. Trimming left V 5 bases short and J 0 bases short, with 6 bases between.

V and J are TRBV11-2 and TRBJ2-5; the match to TRBD1 covers 10 bases. CDR1 SGHAT and CDR2 FQNNGV come from the germline V gene. The CDR3 loop spans 15 amino acids. The V gene end was trimmed by 3 bases and the J gene end by 2 bases; junction bases not matched to a gene: 3. CDR3 in amino acids: CASSFGTGVQETQYF. The DNA for the CDR3 is TGTGCCAGCAGCTTCGGGACAGGGGTTCAAGAGACCCAGTACTTC.

CDR3 DNA: TGCGCCAGCAATTCACGACTACCTCCCATGAACACTGAAGCTTTCTTT. Encoded protein: CASNSRLPPMNTEAFF. The chain is built from TRBV5-1 and TRBJ1-1; the D is unclear. The ends were cut back, 6 bases at V and 0 bases at J, with 18 bases in the middle. Germline V gene lookup returns CDR1 SGHRS and CDR2 YFSETQ. CDR3 length equals 16 residues.

The rearrangement links TRBV6-4 to TRBJ1-5; D gene ambiguous. Germline CDR1 MRHNA, CDR2 SNTAGT. V was trimmed by 4 bases and J by 4 bases, leaving 8 bases between them. The CDR3 sequence is 13 residues long. The CDR3 nucleotides read TGTGCCAGCAGTGTAGAGAGGAATCAGCCCCAGCATTTT. Amino acids: CASSVERNQPQHF.

V usage is TRBV7-3 and J usage is TRBJ2-1; possible D gene TRBD2, 6 bases. Per the germline V gene, CDR1 is SGHTA and CDR2 is FQGTGA. The CDR3 covers 15 residues. The V and J ends lost 5 bases and 1 base respectively, with 12 bases between them. CDR3 nucleotide sequence: TGTGCCAGCAGCCAAGTAGCGGCGTCCTACAATGAGCAGTTCTTC. The encoded protein is CASSQVAASYNEQFF.

The chain recombines TRBV12-5 with TRBJ2-7, with D perhaps TRBD2 (6 bases). CDR1 and CDR2 (germline): LGHNT, FRNRAP. There are 13 residues in the CDR3. The V end was cut by 5 bases, the J end by 7 bases, with 15 bases between. CDR3 coding DNA: TGTGCTAGTGGTATGCGTGTTGCGGGGGAGCAGTACTTC. This gives the protein CASGMRVAGEQYF.

The rearrangement links TRBV21-1 to TRBJ2-7; TRBD2 is the table's D call and was not checked against the DNA. TRBV21-1 is a documented pseudogene. CDR3 size: 10 residues. The CDR3 spells CASRREEQYF. DNA for the CDR3: TGTGCCAGCAGAAGAGAGGAGCAGTACTTC.

The chain joins TRBV9 to TRBJ2-5; a possible D gene is TRBD2 (6 bases). V lost 0 bases, J lost 11 bases, and 20 bases lay in between. This CDR3 contains 15 residues. Germline V gene sequence: CDR1 SGDLS, CDR2 YYNGEE. The CDR3 bases are TGTGCCAGCAGCGTAGGGTCAAGCGGTCTCGGGAGTCAGTACTTC. Its translation is CASSVGSSGLGSQYF.

The V call is TRBV19, the J call TRBJ2-3, with 7 bases fitting TRBD1. Germline V gene sequence: CDR1 LNHDA, CDR2 SQIVND (reference sequence). The V segment lost 8 bases and the J segment 3 bases; nucleotides outside the gene matches: 5. The CDR3 contains 13 residues. The CDR3 nucleotides read TGTGCCAGTTCGGGACAGCAGACAGATACGCAGTATTTT. This codes for CASSGQQTDTQYF. Full variable domain (rest looked up from reference TRBV19 and TRBJ2-3): DGGITQSPKYLFRKEGQNVTLSCEQNLNHDAMYWYRQDPGQGLRLIYYSQIVNDFQKGDIAEGYSVSREKKESFPLTVTSAQKNPTAFYLCASSGQQTDTQYFGPGTRLTVL.

V gene TRBV7-8 combines with J gene TRBJ1-1; no definite D call. V lost 1 base, J lost 4 bases, and 4 bases lay in between. The CDR3 is made up of 12 amino acids. Germline-derived CDR1 and CDR2 are SGHVS and FQNEAQ. The DNA of the CDR3 is TGTGCCAGCAGCTTAGTAGCCACTGAAGCTTTCTTT. Translated, it gives CASSLVATEAFF.